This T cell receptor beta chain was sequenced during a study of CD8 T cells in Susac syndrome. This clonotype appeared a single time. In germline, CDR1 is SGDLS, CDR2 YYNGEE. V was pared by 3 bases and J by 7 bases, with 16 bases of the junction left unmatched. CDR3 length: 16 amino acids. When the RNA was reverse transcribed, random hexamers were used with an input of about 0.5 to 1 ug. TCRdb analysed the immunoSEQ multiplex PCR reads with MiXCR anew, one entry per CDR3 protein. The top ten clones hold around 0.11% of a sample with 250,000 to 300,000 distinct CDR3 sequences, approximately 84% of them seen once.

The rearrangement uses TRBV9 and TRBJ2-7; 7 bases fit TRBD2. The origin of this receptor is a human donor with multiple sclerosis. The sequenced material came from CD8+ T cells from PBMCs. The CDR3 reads CASSARNEVGGSEQYF. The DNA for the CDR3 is TGTGCCAGCAGCGCCCGAAACGAGGTGGGGGGGAGTGAGCAGTACTTC.